A selection of T cell receptor beta chains follows, all from one sample in a study of type 1 and type 2 diabetes patients. In TCRdb, the multiplex PCR reads were re-called with MiXCR into one record per CDR3 protein. Counted here are more than 250,000 distinct CDR3 sequences, more than 40% occurring once; the ten biggest clones make up approximately 14%. The sample was peripheral blood mononuclear cells (PBMCs). These receptors all come from a man younger than 35 with type 2 diabetes. Each CDR3 is given with its conserved first and last residue. The D gene is left open where the match is weak. Clone size is not always given. Where it is, it says once, few, many or a class for expanded clones.

D gene	V gene	J gene	clone size	CDR3 DNA	CDR3 protein
NA	TRBV19	TRBJ1-5	NA	TGTGCCAGTAGTCACTCAGGGCTCAATCAGCCCCAGCATTTT	CASSHSGLNQPQHF
NA	TRBV2	TRBJ1-2	once	TGTGCCAGCAGTGGACAGGTGGTAACCAGCGGCTACACCTTC	CASSGQVVTSGYTF
NA	TRBV20-1	TRBJ2-7	NA	TGCAGTGCTAGGAGTCCAGGACAGAGCCCCTACGAGCAGTACTTC	CSARSPGQSPYEQYF
NA	TRBV30	TRBJ2-7	once	TGTGCCTGGAGTAATAGCAACTCCTACGAGCAGTACTTC	CAWSNSNSYEQYF
TRBD1	TRBV10-2	TRBJ2-1	NA	TGCGCCAGCAGCCTCGGTCCCGGGACAGGCTACAATGAGCAGTTCTTC	CASSLGPGTGYNEQFF
NA	TRBV14	TRBJ1-2	NA	TGTGCCAGCAGCCTGACCCAATATAACTATGGCTACACCTTC	CASSLTQYNYGYTF
TRBD1	TRBV2	TRBJ2-5	NA	TGTGCCAGCAGCCTGGACAGGAGTGGAGAGACCCAGTACTTC	CASSLDRSGETQYF
TRBD1	TRBV19	TRBJ2-7	NA	TGTGCCAGTAGTATGACAGGGAACCTCTACGAGCAGTACTTC	CASSMTGNLYEQYF
NA	TRBV29-1	TRBJ1-2	NA	TGCAGCGCAGGGGCTCACTATGGCTACACCTTC	CSAGAHYGYTF
TRBD1	TRBV9	TRBJ2-6	NA	TGTGCCAGCAGCGAGGGGAGACAGGGGCGAGGTGGGGCCAACGTCCTGACTTTC	CASSEGRQGRGGANVLTF
NA	TRBV4-3	TRBJ2-2	few	TGCGCCAGCAGCCAAGAAGTTAGGCAGGGGACCGGGGAGCTGTTTTTT	CASSQEVRQGTGELFF
NA	TRBV7-9	TRBJ2-2	NA	TGTGCAGCGGAAACTAAGAACACCGGGGAGCTGTTTTTT	CAAETKNTGELFF
NA	TRBV7-3	TRBJ2-5	NA	TGTGCCAGCAGCTTTAATAGGGGAGAGACCCAGTACTTC	CASSFNRGETQYF
NA	TRBV19	TRBJ2-7	NA	TGTGCCAGTAGTATAGCCGGGACACCGGGGACCTACGAGCAGTACTTC	CASSIAGTPGTYEQYF
NA	TRBV20-1	TRBJ1-1	NA	TGCAGTGCTCCCGGTGGAACGGGCGCTGAAGCTTTCTTT	CSAPGGTGAEAFF